These T cell receptor beta chains were read from a single sample in a study of PD-L1 blockade in urothelial cancer. The table came from immunoSEQ multiplex PCR; TCRdb's copy has only in-frame clones and leaves some out. The profile shows tens of thousands of clones, roughly 84% of them singletons. Sequencing was performed on PBMCs, taken around atezolizumab (anti-PD-L1) treatment. The receptors shown here come from a woman aged 70-85 years with urothelial cancer. Both conserved end residues are part of each CDR3. D genes are given only for firm matches. Not every row has a clone size; where given, it reads once, few, many or a size class.

clone_size	v_call	d_call	j_call	cdr3_aa	cdr3_nt
-	TRBV11-2	-	TRBJ2-7	CASSSPRGRRGSYEQYF	TGTGCCAGCAGCTCCCCGAGAGGGAGAAGAGGATCCTACGAGCAGTACTTC
-	TRBV5-5	TRBD2	TRBJ2-7	CASSGRRTSGISSYEQYF	TGTGCCAGCAGCGGGCGGCGGACTAGCGGGATTAGCTCCTACGAGCAGTACTTC
-	TRBV28	-	TRBJ1-1	CASRQYTEAFF	TGTGCCAGCCGTCAGTACACTGAAGCTTTCTTT
-	TRBV4-3	TRBD1	TRBJ1-1	CASSATLTGGTEAFF	TGCGCCAGCAGCGCTACCCTAACAGGGGGCACTGAAGCTTTCTTT
-	TRBV2	-	TRBJ2-5	CASSVRVQETQYF	TGTGCCAGCAGTGTGCGGGTTCAAGAGACCCAGTACTTC
-	TRBV11-2	-	TRBJ1-1	CASSPFALITEAFF	TGTGCCAGCAGCCCCTTCGCGCTGATCACTGAAGCTTTCTTT
-	TRBV6-1	TRBD1	TRBJ2-7	CASSPATGGNEQYF	TGTGCCAGCAGCCCTGCGACAGGGGGTAACGAGCAGTACTTC
few	TRBV7-6	-	TRBJ2-2	CASSLGRGRAGELFF	TGTGCCAGCAGCTTAGGGCGGGGAAGGGCCGGGGAGCTGTTTTTT
-	TRBV9	TRBD1	TRBJ2-2	CASSVQGAREELFF	TGTGCCAGCAGCGTACAGGGGGCACGGGAGGAGCTGTTTTTT
-	TRBV6-1	-	TRBJ1-2	CASRRQRDYGYTF	TGTGCCAGCAGAAGACAGAGAGATTATGGCTACACCTTC
once	TRBV19	-	TRBJ2-2	CASSDRRRNTGELFF	TGTGCCAGTAGTGACAGGAGGCGGAACACCGGGGAGCTGTTTTTT
-	TRBV11-2	TRBD1	TRBJ2-1	CASSLQGEGYNEQFF	TGTGCCAGCAGCCTACAGGGGGAAGGCTACAATGAGCAGTTCTTC
-	TRBV6-5	-	TRBJ2-7	CASSRGHNEQYF	TGTGCCAGCAGTCGAGGACATAACGAGCAGTACTTC
-	TRBV6-5	-	TRBJ2-3	CASSYYGTQYF	TGTGCCAGCAGTTACTACGGTACGCAGTATTTT
-	TRBV19	-	TRBJ1-2	CASSIQNSYGYTF	TGTGCCAGTAGTATACAGAACAGCTATGGCTACACCTTC
-	TRBV2	-	TRBJ2-1	CASRDQGNEQFF	TGTGCCAGCAGGGACCAGGGCAATGAGCAGTTCTTC
-	TRBV30	-	TRBJ2-4	CASSPGARLGRHKNIQYF	TGTGCCTCTAGCCCGGGTGCACGACTCGGCAGACACAAAAACATTCAGTACTTC
-	TRBV6-1	TRBD1	TRBJ2-7	CASSRDRDYEQYF	TGTGCCAGCAGTAGGGACAGGGATTACGAGCAGTACTTC
-	TRBV6-1	-	TRBJ1-4	CASSEVSVTLNEKLFF	TGTGCCAGCAGTGAAGTGTCGGTCACTCTTAATGAAAAACTGTTTTTT
-	TRBV6-1	-	TRBJ1-1	CASSEAGAENTEAFF	TGTGCCAGCAGTGAAGCGGGGGCCGAGAACACTGAAGCTTTCTTT
-	TRBV27	TRBD2	TRBJ2-7	CASSETSGVSYEQYF	TGTGCCAGCAGCGAGACTAGCGGGGTCTCCTACGAGCAGTACTTC
-	TRBV7-9	TRBD2	TRBJ2-3	CASSFAGGPFTTDTQYF	TGTGCCAGCAGCTTTGCGGGAGGGCCATTTACCACAGATACGCAGTATTTT